This T cell receptor beta chain was identified in a study of blood T cell repertoires in COVID-19. Assay: immunoSEQ multiplex PCR; the TCRdb copy retains only in-frame clones and omits some. This sample yields roughly 250,000 clones, of which 82% are seen a single time; about 2% belongs to the top ten. The V end lost 2 bases, the J end lost 7 bases, and 6 bases lay between the germline ends. The CDR3 runs to 12 residues. Sequenced material: peripheral blood. J is TRBJ1-5 and V is TRBV12-3 or TRBV12-4, with no clear D. This sequence originates from a woman over 75 with acute or convalescent COVID-19. CDR3 residues: CASSLSGQPQHF. Written as DNA, the CDR3 is TGTGCCAGCAGTTTATCGGGACAGCCCCAGCATTTT.